This entry features one T cell receptor (beta chain) sequence. This sample stems from a study of blood T cells in healthy people across ages. Primed by a sample-barcoded 5' primer and a J-beta primer mix, a second PCR proceeded for 7 to 11 cycles. A 12-random-nucleotide template-switch adaptor tagged each cDNA molecule. TCRdb redid the calling of the 5' RACE reads with MiXCR, one entry per CDR3 protein. The profile shows around 940,000 distinct CDR3 sequences, 45% to 60% of them singletons. The source is a woman aged 55-70 years in good health. The sample taken for sequencing was blood.

CDR3 protein: CSARGGQMSSYEQYF. The CDR3 nucleotides read TGCAGTGCTAGGGGCGGGCAAATGAGCTCCTACGAGCAGTACTTC. The chain employs TRBV20-1 and TRBJ2-7, with a possible D match to TRBD2 (5 bases). Germline-derived CDR1 and CDR2 are DFQATT and SNEGSKA (reference sequence). V was pared by 3 bases and J by 0 bases, with 15 bases between. The CDR3 extends over 15 amino acids.